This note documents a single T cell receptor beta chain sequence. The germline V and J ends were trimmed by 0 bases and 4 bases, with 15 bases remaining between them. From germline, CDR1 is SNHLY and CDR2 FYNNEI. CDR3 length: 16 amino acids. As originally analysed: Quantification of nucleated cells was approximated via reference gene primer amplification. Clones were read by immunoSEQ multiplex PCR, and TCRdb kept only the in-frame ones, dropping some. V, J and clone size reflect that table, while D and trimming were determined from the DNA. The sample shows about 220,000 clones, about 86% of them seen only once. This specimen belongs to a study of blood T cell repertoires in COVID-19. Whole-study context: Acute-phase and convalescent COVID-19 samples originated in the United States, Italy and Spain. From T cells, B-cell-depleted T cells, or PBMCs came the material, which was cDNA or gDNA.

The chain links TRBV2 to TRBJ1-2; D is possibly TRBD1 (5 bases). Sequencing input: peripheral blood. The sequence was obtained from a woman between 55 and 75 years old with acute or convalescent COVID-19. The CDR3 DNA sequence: TGTGCCAGCAGTGAAGCGCTTAGGGGTAGGGGCTATGGCTACACCTTC. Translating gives CASSEALRGRGYGYTF.